This T cell receptor (beta chain) was observed in a study of blood T cell repertoires in COVID-19. In the original processing: For nucleated cells, counts were estimated from reference gene primer amplification. Repertoires were generated with immunoSEQ multiplex PCR, while TCRdb's copy carries only in-frame clones and drops some. The D gene and trimming were derived from the DNA, and the V and J assignments and clone size from that table. The sample holds approximately 200,000 clones, 75% to 90% seen once. Germline-derived CDR1 and CDR2 are MNHEY and SMNVEV (reference sequence). This CDR3 has 14 amino acids.

The receptor was derived from a human donor in a cohort sampled during active COVID-19. The chain couples TRBV27 to TRBJ2-5; D unresolved. TRBJ2-7 explains the end of the DNA better; the J call may be wrong. The sample consisted of peripheral blood. The CDR3 reads CASSPLIPPYEQYF. The CDR3 nucleotides are TGTGCCAGCAGTCCCCTAATCCCTCCCTACGAGCAGTACTTC.